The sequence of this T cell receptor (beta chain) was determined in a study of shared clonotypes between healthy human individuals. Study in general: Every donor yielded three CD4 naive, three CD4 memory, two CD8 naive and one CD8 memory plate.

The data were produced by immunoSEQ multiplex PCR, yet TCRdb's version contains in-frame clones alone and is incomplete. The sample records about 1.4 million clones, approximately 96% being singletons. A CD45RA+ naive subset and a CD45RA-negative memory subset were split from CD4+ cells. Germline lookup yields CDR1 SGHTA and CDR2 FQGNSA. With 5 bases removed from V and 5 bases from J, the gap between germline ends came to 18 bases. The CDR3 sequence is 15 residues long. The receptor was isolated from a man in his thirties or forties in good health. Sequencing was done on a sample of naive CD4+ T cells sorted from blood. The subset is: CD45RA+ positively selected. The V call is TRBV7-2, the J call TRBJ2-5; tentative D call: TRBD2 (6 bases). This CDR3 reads CASSRGSHPSETQYF. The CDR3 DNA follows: TGTGCCAGCAGCCGGGGGAGCCACCCGTCGGAGACCCAGTACTTC. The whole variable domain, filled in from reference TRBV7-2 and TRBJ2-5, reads GAGVSQSPSNKVTEKGKDVELRCDPISGHTALYWYRQSLGQGLEFLIYFQGNSAPDKSGLPSDRFSAERTGGSVSTLTIQRTQQEDSAVYLCASSRGSHPSETQYFGPGTRLLVL.